The clone carrying this T cell receptor beta chain was observed many times. Antigen: not known. The sample belongs to a study of Graves' ophthalmopathy and Graves' hyperthyroidism. Overall study findings and caveats: With roughly 65% sensitivity and roughly 72% specificity, the model predicted ophthalmopathy progression.

Amplification from RNA transcripts yielded the TCR beta CDR3 regions. First-round RT-PCR employed HTBI primers, with a second-round multiplex PCR after it. TCRdb recomputed calls from the multiplex PCR reads with MiXCR, one row per CDR3 protein. The sample includes about 340,000 distinct CDR3 sequences, roughly a sixth of them seen just once. Germline CDR1 SGHRS, CDR2 YFSETQ. The length of the CDR3 is 16 residues. V shed 0 bases and J shed 0 bases, with 10 bases lying between them. All donors with ophthalmopathy were recorded as having moderate-to-severe activity, CAS ≥3, NOSPECS ≥4 and a duration under 3 months.

V and J are TRBV5-1 and TRBJ1-3; D uncertain. Source material: peripheral blood. The sequence was collected from an adult man with Graves' ophthalmopathy. CDR3 sequence reads: CASSLDGVFSGNTIYF. The CDR3 nucleotides are TGCGCCAGCAGCTTGGACGGGGTATTCTCTGGAAACACCATATATTTT.